What follows describes a single TCR beta chain. Its antigen is unknown. These data originate in a study of tumor-infiltrating lymphocytes in localized non-small cell lung cancer. The wider study: Each patient gave resected tumor and non-adjacent uninvolved lung tissue.

CDR3 length: 13 amino acids. CDR1 is SGHTA, CDR2 FQGNSA, per germline. Trimming removed 1 base from V and 6 bases from J, with 7 bases in between. Study-level findings and limits: No T-cell fraction difference was seen between IM1 and IM2 tumors. No link was found between tumor T-cell fraction and recurrence-free survival.

Sequencing was performed with immunoSEQ multiplex PCR; in TCRdb, only in-frame clones are kept and a portion is missing. The table includes 10,000 to 15,000 clones, around three fifths detected once. This sequence joins TRBV7-2 and TRBJ1-5, with D tentatively TRBD1 (5 bases). The sample was lung tumor tissue. The clonotype was recovered from a human donor with non-small cell lung cancer. Written as DNA, the CDR3 is TGTGCCAGCAGCTTAGGGGGCAGTCAGCCCCAGCATTTT. It encodes CASSLGGSQPQHF.